A selection of T cell receptor beta chains follows, all from one sample in a study of identical twins. TCRdb redid the calling of the 5' RACE reads with MiXCR, one entry per CDR3 protein. Found here are around 470,000 distinct CDR3 sequences, about 14% of them singletons; the top ten hold roughly 0.56%. This sample was also put to use in a study of yellow fever vaccine responses in identical twins.

Sequencing was performed on CD4+ T cells sorted from blood. These receptors were collected from a woman between 18 and 30 years old in good health. CDR3s include the opening cysteine and the closing phenylalanine or tryptophan. Each record gives: D gene, clone size, J gene, V gene, CDR3 DNA, CDR3 protein. A D gene is named only where the DNA matches it firmly. Clone size, where shown, is once, few, many, or a class for clones that have expanded.

D: TRBD1
size: NA
J: TRBJ1-6
V: TRBV5-1
DNA: TGCGCCAGCAGCATCTGGACAGGGGTGGGTTCACCCCTCCACTTT
CDR3: CASSIWTGVGSPLHF

D: TRBD1
size: NA
J: TRBJ1-1
V: TRBV18
DNA: TGTGCCAGCTCACCACAGACAGGGGGTCGGACTGAAGCTTTCTTT
CDR3: CASSPQTGGRTEAFF

D: NA
size: NA
J: TRBJ2-2
V: TRBV3-1
DNA: TGTGCCACGGGGAGGAGGGAGCTGTTTTTT
CDR3: CATGRRELFF

D: NA
size: many
J: TRBJ2-3
V: TRBV5-1
DNA: TGCGCCAGCAGCTTCCAGGGTGCAGATACGCAGTATTTT
CDR3: CASSFQGADTQYF

D: TRBD2
size: NA
J: TRBJ2-7
V: TRBV12-3/TRBV12-4
DNA: TGTGCCAGCAGTTCGGGGGGGCCGTCCTACGAGCAGTACTTC
CDR3: CASSSGGPSYEQYF

D: TRBD2
size: many
J: TRBJ2-7
V: TRBV12-3/TRBV12-4
DNA: TGTGCCAGCAGTCCCGGACTAGAATACTACGAGCAGTACTTC
CDR3: CASSPGLEYYEQYF

D: NA
size: few
J: TRBJ2-5
V: TRBV10-3
DNA: TGTGCCATCAGTGAGATTGGCCACCCCGGAGAGACCCAGTACTTC
CDR3: CAISEIGHPGETQYF

D: TRBD2
size: few
J: TRBJ2-1
V: TRBV20-1
DNA: TGCAGTGCTCGGAAGCGGGAGGAATCCTACAATGAGCAGTTCTTC
CDR3: CSARKREESYNEQFF

D: TRBD1
size: NA
J: TRBJ2-7
V: TRBV6-1
DNA: TGTGCCAGCAGGGGGACAGATACCTACGAGCAGTACTTC
CDR3: CASRGTDTYEQYF

D: TRBD1
size: few
J: TRBJ2-2
V: TRBV6-2/TRBV6-3
DNA: TGTGCCAGCAGCCGTCGACAGGGCGCGAACACCGGGGAGCTGTTTTTT
CDR3: CASSRRQGANTGELFF

D: NA
size: NA
J: TRBJ2-4
V: TRBV28
DNA: TGTGCCAGCAGCAGACGGGGCATAGGGGAAAACATTCAGTACTTC
CDR3: CASSRRGIGENIQYF

D: NA
size: NA
J: TRBJ2-5
V: TRBV28
DNA: TGTGCCAGCAGTGGCGGAGGGATCATGGGAGAGACCCAGTACTTC
CDR3: CASSGGGIMGETQYF

D: NA
size: NA
J: TRBJ2-3
V: TRBV20-1
DNA: TGCAGTGCTACAGCTCCACGGGCCAACCCCACAGATACGCAGTATTTT
CDR3: CSATAPRANPTDTQYF

D: NA
size: few
J: TRBJ2-7
V: TRBV6-1
DNA: TGTGCCAGCGGACTCATAGGGAGCTACGAGCAGTACTTC
CDR3: CASGLIGSYEQYF

D: NA
size: NA
J: TRBJ1-2
V: TRBV19
DNA: TGTGCCAGTAGTAAAGGGTTTTATGGCTACACCTTC
CDR3: CASSKGFYGYTF

D: TRBD1
size: few
J: TRBJ2-6
V: TRBV7-9
DNA: TGTGCCACCCTGGACAGGGTTATTTCTGGGGCCAACGTCCTGACTTTC
CDR3: CATLDRVISGANVLTF

D: TRBD1
size: NA
J: TRBJ2-4
V: TRBV28
DNA: TGTGCCAGCAGTCCACTCGGGACAGAATTTGAGGACATTCAGTACTTC
CDR3: CASSPLGTEFEDIQYF

D: TRBD2
size: few
J: TRBJ2-1
V: TRBV11-2
DNA: TGTGCCAGCAGCTTAAGGGTTAGTCTAGCGGGGAACAATGAGCAGTTCTTC
CDR3: CASSLRVSLAGNNEQFF

D: TRBD1
size: few
J: TRBJ2-3
V: TRBV29-1
DNA: TGCAGCGTACGACAGGGGGCAGATACGCAGTATTTT
CDR3: CSVRQGADTQYF

D: NA
size: few
J: TRBJ2-1
V: TRBV9
DNA: TGTGCCAGCAGCGAAGGGGCCTCCTCCTACAATGAGCAGTTCTTC
CDR3: CASSEGASSYNEQFF

D: NA
size: NA
J: TRBJ1-1
V: TRBV6-2/TRBV6-3
DNA: TGTGCCAGCAGTTACAACAGATGGGGAGCTTTCTTT
CDR3: CASSYNRWGAFF

D: TRBD2
size: NA
J: TRBJ2-5
V: TRBV20-1
DNA: TGCAGTGCTAGGGGACGCAGACTAGCGGGGGACACACCAGAGACCCAGTACTTC
CDR3: CSARGRRLAGDTPETQYF

D: NA
size: few
J: TRBJ2-5
V: TRBV7-2
DNA: TGTGCCAGCAGCTACGGGCCGGTGGAGACCCAGTACTTC
CDR3: CASSYGPVETQYF

D: NA
size: few
J: TRBJ2-1
V: TRBV6-5
DNA: TGTGCCAGCAGTTTAGACGGGGGCGGATATAATGAGCAGTTCTTC
CDR3: CASSLDGGGYNEQFF

D: TRBD2
size: few
J: TRBJ2-3
V: TRBV6-1
DNA: TGTGCCAGCATGGGACTAGCGGGAGTGAGGGGCACAGATACGCAGTATTTT
CDR3: CASMGLAGVRGTDTQYF

D: NA
size: medium-sized
J: TRBJ2-7
V: TRBV6-2/TRBV6-3
DNA: TGTGCCAGCAGTTTCGCAAGGGACGAGCAGTACTTC
CDR3: CASSFARDEQYF

D: NA
size: many
J: TRBJ2-2
V: TRBV15
DNA: TGTGCCACCTCTAGACCCGAGGGAGACACCGGGGAGCTGTTTTTT
CDR3: CATSRPEGDTGELFF

D: TRBD2
size: many
J: TRBJ2-1
V: TRBV5-6
DNA: TGTGCCAGCAGCTTAGCGGGAAGCTTATACAATGAGCAGTTCTTC
CDR3: CASSLAGSLYNEQFF

D: NA
size: NA
J: TRBJ2-1
V: TRBV12-3/TRBV12-4
DNA: TGTGCCAGCAGTGCCCAGGAGCGGTCAAGCCTGGGGGGACCTTACAATGAGCAGTTCTTC
CDR3: CASSAQERSSLGGPYNEQFF

D: NA
size: few
J: TRBJ2-7
V: TRBV5-4
DNA: TGTGCCAGCAGACCCAAACAGTCCTACGAGCAGTACTTC
CDR3: CASRPKQSYEQYF

D: TRBD1
size: NA
J: TRBJ1-1
V: TRBV5-1
DNA: TGCGCCAGCATGGGACAGGGGGCCGGCACTGAAGCTTTCTTT
CDR3: CASMGQGAGTEAFF

D: TRBD2
size: NA
J: TRBJ2-1
V: TRBV3-1
DNA: TGTGCCAGCAGCCCCAGGGCTAGCGGGGGCCCTATGGAGCAGTTCTTC
CDR3: CASSPRASGGPMEQFF

D: NA
size: NA
J: TRBJ2-5
V: TRBV28
DNA: TGTGCCGCTGGCCAAGAGACCCAGTACTTC
CDR3: CAAGQETQYF

D: TRBD2
size: few
J: TRBJ2-7
V: TRBV28
DNA: TGTGCCAGCAGGACCATCCTAGCGGGGCCCTCCTACGAGCAGTACTTC
CDR3: CASRTILAGPSYEQYF

D: NA
size: few
J: TRBJ1-3
V: TRBV5-1
DNA: TGCGCCAGCAGCCCGTCAGCTTCCAGCTCTGGAAACACCATATATTTT
CDR3: CASSPSASSSGNTIYF

D: TRBD1
size: few
J: TRBJ2-3
V: TRBV20-1
DNA: TGCAGTACGACAGGGGGCTTAGATACGCAGTATTTT
CDR3: CSTTGGLDTQYF

D: NA
size: few
J: TRBJ2-3
V: TRBV14
DNA: TGTGCCAGCAGCCAAGATAGCACAGATACGCAGTATTTT
CDR3: CASSQDSTDTQYF

D: NA
size: few
J: TRBJ2-6
V: TRBV18
DNA: TGTGCCAGCTCACCAGCTAAGAGTGCTGGGGCCAACGTCCTGACTTTC
CDR3: CASSPAKSAGANVLTF

D: TRBD2
size: NA
J: TRBJ2-3
V: TRBV28
DNA: TGTGCCAGCCGCACTAGCGGGGGTAGCACAGATACGCAGTATTTT
CDR3: CASRTSGGSTDTQYF

D: NA
size: NA
J: TRBJ2-1
V: TRBV25-1
DNA: TGTGCCAGCAGGCCCGCAGGGAAATCTTACAATGAGCAGTTCTTC
CDR3: CASRPAGKSYNEQFF

D: NA
size: few
J: TRBJ2-2
V: TRBV19
DNA: TGTGCCAGTACAAGTGGGGCTTACACCGGGGAGCTGTTTTTT
CDR3: CASTSGAYTGELFF

D: NA
size: NA
J: TRBJ2-3
V: TRBV5-6
DNA: TGTGCCAGCAGCTTGTATGCAGGGGAGGCAGATACGCAGTATTTT
CDR3: CASSLYAGEADTQYF

D: NA
size: NA
J: TRBJ2-1
V: TRBV6-6
DNA: TGTGCCAGCAGTTACCCGTACCAGGGGCAGTTCTTC
CDR3: CASSYPYQGQFF

D: NA
size: many
J: TRBJ2-1
V: TRBV25-1
DNA: TGTGCCAGCAGTCTCCCGGGGCCGGGGAATAATGAGCAGTTCTTC
CDR3: CASSLPGPGNNEQFF

D: NA
size: NA
J: TRBJ2-2
V: TRBV7-2
DNA: TGTGCCAGCAGCTTTTGGGTGTCCGGGGAGCTGTTTTTT
CDR3: CASSFWVSGELFF

D: NA
size: many
J: TRBJ2-1
V: TRBV29-1
DNA: TGCAGCGTTGAAGCGGTAGGATGGGGGGTCAGGAAGGGGGATGAGCAGTTCTTC
CDR3: CSVEAVGWGVRKGDEQFF

D: NA
size: few
J: TRBJ2-2
V: TRBV6-5
DNA: TGTGCCAGCAGTTACCAGGGGAGCACCGGGGAGCTGTTTTTT
CDR3: CASSYQGSTGELFF

D: NA
size: NA
J: TRBJ2-1
V: TRBV4-3
DNA: TGCGCCAGCAGCCAAGATTCAAGGGGGGTCTACAATGAGCAGTTCTTC
CDR3: CASSQDSRGVYNEQFF

D: NA
size: few
J: TRBJ2-7
V: TRBV3-1
DNA: TGTGCCAGCAGCCACCGGGACAACTACGAGCAGTACTTC
CDR3: CASSHRDNYEQYF

D: TRBD2
size: NA
J: TRBJ2-1
V: TRBV7-2
DNA: TGTGCCAGCAGGACTAGCGGGAGAGACAATGAGCAGTTCTTC
CDR3: CASRTSGRDNEQFF

D: NA
size: NA
J: TRBJ2-7
V: TRBV24-1
DNA: TGTGCCACCAGTGATTTTAGTGGGGGCAAGACCTACGAGCAGTACTTC
CDR3: CATSDFSGGKTYEQYF

D: NA
size: few
J: TRBJ1-1
V: TRBV7-2
DNA: TGTGCCAGCAGCCTCCTCGGGGCGGGGTACCTCACTGAAGCTTTCTTT
CDR3: CASSLLGAGYLTEAFF

D: TRBD2
size: many
J: TRBJ2-1
V: TRBV29-1
DNA: TGCAGCCTAGGGACTAGCGGCAACAATGAGCAGTTCTTC
CDR3: CSLGTSGNNEQFF

D: NA
size: NA
J: TRBJ1-1
V: TRBV7-2
DNA: TGTGCCAGCAGCTTAAGCGGGGTACCTGAAGCTTTCTTT
CDR3: CASSLSGVPEAFF

D: TRBD2
size: NA
J: TRBJ2-3
V: TRBV20-1
DNA: TGCAGTGCTCTCGGACTAGCGGGGTACACAGATACGCAGTATTTT
CDR3: CSALGLAGYTDTQYF